This T cell receptor beta chain was obtained from a study of T cells in Graves' hyperthyroidism and ophthalmopathy. The wider study: At initial diagnosis, before any treatment had begun, peripheral blood was obtained.

This clonotype was observed a handful of times. The antigen is undetermined. Study findings and constraints: Also found in blood were most expanded thyroid clonotypes above 0.001. Ophthalmopathy, as predicted by the model, came a median about seven months after the prediction.

It was RNA transcripts that yielded the amplified TCR beta CDR3 regions. When the TCR CDR3 underwent first-round RT-PCR, the HTBI primer set was used. TCRdb re-called the multiplex PCR reads with MiXCR, one entry per CDR3 protein. The top ten hold over 35% of the sample, which has hundreds of thousands of distinct CDR3 sequences, about a sixth seen once. The CDR3 is 14 amino acids. The V gene's germline CDR1 is SEHNR and CDR2 FQNEAQ (reference sequence). The V end was cut by 4 bases, the J end by 2 bases, with 11 bases between. PBMCs stemmed from under 11 ml fresh peripheral blood. The receptor comes from a man between 40 and 49 years old with Graves' hyperthyroidism. The sequenced sample consisted of blood. J is TRBJ2-5 and V is TRBV7-9; the D is unclear. The CDR3 region is CASSSRPEQETQYF. The CDR3 nucleotides read TGTGCCAGCAGCTCCCGACCGGAGCAAGAGACCCAGTACTTC. The whole variable domain, filled in from reference TRBV7-9 and TRBJ2-5, reads DTGVSQNPRHKITKRGQNVTFRCDPISEHNRLYWYRQTLGQGPEFLTYFQNEAQLEKSRLLSDRFSAERPKGSFSTLEIQRTEQGDSAMYLCASSSRPEQETQYFGPGTRLLVL.